This TCR beta chain emerged from a study of CD8 T cells in Susac syndrome. Study conclusions and caveats: The study recognized that its TCR sequencing and HLA analysis covered a relatively small number of individuals.

Germline V gene data show CDR1 as LGHNA and CDR2 as YNFKEQ. Unmatched junction bases numbered 7, after V lost 1 base and J lost 1 base. CDR3 length: 17 residues. FACS was used to enrich TEMRA cells, whereas the CD8+ and CD4+ T cells were obtained by negative isolation. With respect to this clonotype: No antigen is known for it.

Reverse transcription of roughly 0.5 to 1 ug RNA was performed with random hexamers. The immunoSEQ assay covered 54 Vbeta and 13 Jbeta segments for CDR3. TCRdb fed the immunoSEQ multiplex PCR reads into MiXCR, producing one record per CDR3 protein. The profile shows more than 200,000 distinct CDR3 sequences, about 93% of them singletons. The rearrangement joins TRBV4-2 to TRBJ2-1; TRBD2 aligns across 7 bases. The sequencing input was CD4+ T cells from PBMCs. The clonotype was recovered from a human donor with multiple sclerosis. CDR3 amino acids: CASSQARGGSSYNEQFF. In nucleotides, the CDR3 is TGTGCCAGCAGCCAAGCGAGGGGCGGGAGTTCCTACAATGAGCAGTTCTTC.